The 29 T cell receptor beta chains in this list originate from one sample, sequenced in a study of T cells in Graves' hyperthyroidism and ophthalmopathy (dated by TCRdb to between 2017 and 2020). The library was prepared using multiplex PCR. The sequencer was an Illumina HiSeq 2000. Amplification of TCR beta CDR3 regions was carried out from RNA transcripts. A first-round RT-PCR of the TCR CDR3 used the HTBI primer set with the Qiagen OneStep RT-PCR kit. The public reads were quality trimmed at Q25 with fastp and then assembled into clones with MiXCR by TCRdb, keeping productive beta chains. CDR3 protein sequences are deduplicated, and each keeps its most common genes and DNA. Counted in this sample were hundreds of thousands of distinct CDR3 sequences; less than 15% of them appeared once. Of the sample, roughly 10% falls within the top ten clones. Material: blood. These receptor sequences come from a woman between 18 and 30 years old with Graves' hyperthyroidism.

The table lists this clonotype with many counts. V gene TRBV11-2 combines with J gene TRBJ1-1, with a tentative D call TRBD1 (5 bases). Trimming stripped 2 bases from V and 6 bases from J, with 10 bases between. Germline loops: CDR1 SGHAT, CDR2 FQNNGV. The CDR3 runs 13 residues. The CDR3 region is CASSLRQGPEAFF. The CDR3 DNA follows: TGTGCCAGCAGCTTACGGCAGGGTCCTGAAGCTTTCTTT.

In its sample, this clonotype was seen many times. The J gene is TRBJ2-1, the V gene TRBV28; TRBD1 agrees at 7 bases. The CDR3 is made up of 12 amino acids. Germline CDR1 reads MDHEN; CDR2 reads SYDVKM. V lost 6 bases and J lost 15; bases outside the gene matches: 11. CDR3 amino acids: CASSNLGQKGFF. The CDR3 DNA reads as TGTGCCAGCAGCAATTTGGGACAGAAGGGGTTCTTC.

The V and J genes are TRBV19 and TRBJ2-4; the D gene is possibly TRBD2 (5 bases). CDR1 is LNHDA, CDR2 SQIVND, per germline (reference sequence). This CDR3 region has 20 residues. Trimming shortened V by 5 bases and J by 0 bases, and 26 bases separated the two germline ends. CDR3 amino acids: CASSPGLLSKKLLAKNIQYF. The DNA for the CDR3 is TGTGCCAGTAGTCCCGGACTCTTATCCAAGAAATTACTAGCCAAAAACATTCAGTACTTC. Full variable domain (outside the CDR3, taken from reference TRBV19 and TRBJ2-4): DGGITQSPKYLFRKEGQNVTLSCEQNLNHDAMYWYRQDPGQGLRLIYYSQIVNDFQKGDIAEGYSVSREKKESFPLTVTSAQKNPTAFYLCASSPGLLSKKLLAKNIQYFGAGTRLSVL.

V is TRBV28 and J is TRBJ1-6, with TRBD1 identical over 10 bases. This CDR3 spans 14 amino acids. The V segment lost 7 bases and the J segment 8 bases; nucleotides outside the gene matches: 5. The germline gives CDR1 MDHEN, CDR2 SYDVKM. The CDR3 reads CASNRDRGYSPLHF. CDR3 nucleotide sequence: TGTGCCAGCAACCGGGACAGGGGATATTCACCCCTCCACTTT.

The sample holds many counts of this clonotype. The chain uses TRBV4-1 and TRBJ2-1; tentatively, D is TRBD2 (6 bases). The V and J ends lost 3 bases and 4 bases respectively, with 10 bases between them. Germline CDR1 and CDR2: MGHRA and YSYEKL. The CDR3 loop spans 14 amino acids. CDR3 residues: CASSQGDSYNEQFF. In DNA, the CDR3 is TGCGCCAGCAGCCAGGGGGACTCATACAATGAGCAGTTCTTC.

CDR3 loop: CASRATGGGTEAFF. The CDR3 bases are TGTGCCAGTAGAGCGACAGGGGGCGGGACTGAAGCTTTCTTT. This chain uses TRBV19 with TRBJ1-1; 10 positions agree with TRBD1. J gave up 5 bases and V 6 bases, and 6 bases lay outside the gene matches. The CDR3 has 14 amino acids. The V gene's germline CDR1 is LNHDA and CDR2 SQIVND (reference sequence). Drawing the rest from reference TRBV19 and TRBJ1-1, the complete variable domain is DGGITQSPKYLFRKEGQNVTLSCEQNLNHDAMYWYRQDPGQGLRLIYYSQIVNDFQKGDIAEGYSVSREKKESFPLTVTSAQKNPTAFYLCASRATGGGTEAFFGQGTRLTVV.

This clonotype was observed at least ten times. The V call is TRBV3-1, the J call TRBJ2-5, with 9 nucleotides matching TRBD2. V was clipped by 1 base and J by 4 bases; unmatched bases: 4. Germline values: CDR1 LGHDT, CDR2 YNNKEL (reference sequence). There are 15 residues in the CDR3. Written as DNA, the CDR3 is TGTGCCAGCAGCCAAGTTGCGGGAGGGGGAGAGACCCAGTACTTC. It yields the protein CASSQVAGGGETQYF.

This clonotype showed up just a few times. CDR3 in DNA: TGTGCCAGCACGGGGGAGTGGTCCTACAATGAGCAGTTCTTC. Its translation is CASTGEWSYNEQFF. The J gene is TRBJ2-1, the V gene TRBV7-9, with a tentative D call TRBD2 (6 bases). Per the germline V gene, CDR1 is SEHNR and CDR2 is FQNEAQ (reference sequence). V gave up 7 bases and J gave up 1 base, with 11 bases separating them. The CDR3 has 14 residues.

This clonotype was recorded a few times. The chain combines TRBV2 with TRBJ1-5; D is possibly TRBD1 (6 bases). Germline V gives CDR1 SNHLY, CDR2 FYNNEI. This CDR3 comprises 15 residues. V lost 6 bases and J lost 4, with 16 bases in between. The CDR3 nucleotides are TGTGCCAGCAGGGTCTGGGGGCAAGGGAATCAGCCCCAGCATTTT. Residues: CASRVWGQGNQPQHF. The full variable domain, rest sourced from reference TRBV2 and TRBJ1-5, is EPEVTQTPSHQVTQMGQEVILRCVPISNHLYFYWYRQILGQKVEFLVSFYNNEISEKSEIFDDQFSVERPDGSNFTLKIRSTKLEDSAMYFCASRVWGQGNQPQHFGDGTRLSIL.

This clonotype occurred many times. The chain uses TRBV4-2 and TRBJ2-5; TRBD2 aligns across 8 bases. V dropped 1 base and J dropped 5; count of bases not matched to a gene: 6. The CDR3 has 15 amino acids. CDR1 is LGHNA and CDR2 is YNFKEQ in the germline V gene. The CDR3 sequence: CASSQVQREYETQYF. CDR3 coding DNA: TGTGCCAGCAGCCAAGTGCAGCGGGAGTACGAGACCCAGTACTTC.

V is TRBV20-1 and J is TRBJ2-1; 10 bases map to TRBD2. The CDR3 runs to 15 residues. The ends lost 0 bases at V and 3 bases at J; junction bases unmatched: 2. Per germline, CDR1 DFQATT and CDR2 SNEGSKA (reference sequence). The CDR3 here is CSARDASGSYNEQFF. For the CDR3, the DNA is TGCAGTGCTAGAGACGCTAGCGGGAGCTACAATGAGCAGTTCTTC.

In its sample, this clonotype was seen many times. This chain links TRBV27 with TRBJ2-3, with D perhaps TRBD1 or TRBD2 (5 bases each). The CDR3 contains 16 residues. Trimming shortened V by 5 bases and J by 0 bases, and 15 bases separated the two germline ends. Per germline, CDR1 MNHEY and CDR2 SMNVEV (reference sequence). Here the CDR3 DNA reads TGTGCCAGCAGTACCCACTTCCGGGACAGCACAGATACGCAGTATTTT. It translates to CASSTHFRDSTDTQYF.

This clonotype was seen repeatedly, ten times or more. CDR3 sequence reads: CASRALDGYTF. The CDR3 DNA sequence: TGTGCCAGCCGGGCTCTCGATGGCTACACCTTC. The chain couples TRBV2 to TRBJ1-2, with D hard to call. In germline, CDR1 is SNHLY, CDR2 FYNNEI. Trimming cost V 8 bases and J 6 bases, with 10 bases left between them. The CDR3 is 11 residues long.

The rearrangement joins TRBV6-2 or TRBV6-3 to TRBJ2-7; no reliable D call. V lost 4 bases, J lost 2 bases, and 9 bases lay in between. The CDR3 loop spans 13 amino acids. Germline lookup yields CDR1 MNHEY and CDR2 SVGEGT. In DNA, the CDR3 is TGTGCCAGCAGTTTTGGATTACCCTACGAGCAGTACTTC. This sequence encodes CASSFGLPYEQYF.

This clonotype was picked up a small number of times. CDR3 amino acids: CASSAGPGGISYEQYF. CDR3 bases: TGTGCCAGCAGTGCGGGACCCGGCGGGATCTCCTACGAGCAGTACTTC. The chain carries TRBV28 and TRBJ2-7; D possibly corresponds to TRBD2 (6 bases). CDR1 and CDR2 (germline): MDHEN, SYDVKM. The CDR3 has 16 amino acids. With 5 bases removed from V and 0 bases from J, the gap between germline ends came to 17 bases. Based on the CDR3 plus reference TRBV28 and TRBJ2-7, the full variable domain is DVKVTQSSRYLVKRTGEKVFLECVQDMDHENMFWYRQDPGLGLRLIYFSYDVKMKEKGDIPEGYSVSREKKERFSLILESASTNQTSMYLCASSAGPGGISYEQYFGPGTRLTVT.

Remarks on this clonotype: A read error may account for a junction end that differs from germline. The chain joins TRBV7-8 to TRBJ2-7; 10 bases align to TRBD1. CDR1 is SGHVS, CDR2 FQNEAQ, per germline. The CDR3 has 17 residues. The CDR3 loop reads CASSLTRQGASTYEQYF. As DNA, the CDR3 is TGTGCCAGCAGCTTAACCCGACAGGGGGCCTCAACCTACGAGCAATACTTC.

At least ten counts were recorded for this clonotype. The genes are TRBV7-3 and TRBJ2-6, with D tentatively TRBD2 (6 bases). CDR3 length: 18 amino acids. V was cut by 1 base and J by 0 bases, with 13 bases left in between. Germline V gene sequence: CDR1 SGHTA, CDR2 FQGTGA. The CDR3 nucleotides read TGTGCCAGCAGCTTAATGGGGTCGGGGGTCTCTGGGGCCAACGTCCTGACTTTC. It translates to CASSLMGSGVSGANVLTF. The whole variable domain, remainder taken from reference TRBV7-3 and TRBJ2-6, is GAGVSQTPSNKVTEKGKYVELRCDPISGHTALYWYRQSLGQGPEFLIYFQGTGAADDSGLPNDRFFAVRPEGSVSTLKIQRTERGDSAVYLCASSLMGSGVSGANVLTFGAGSRLTVL.

The V and J genes are TRBV19 and TRBJ2-7; 7 nucleotides match TRBD1. CDR3 length: 14 amino acids. V lost 3 bases to trimming and J lost 2 bases; unmatched junction nucleotides: 4. The germline V gene encodes CDR1 LNHDA and CDR2 SQIVND (reference sequence). This chain's CDR3 is CASSIDRATYEQYF. In DNA form, the CDR3 reads TGTGCCAGTAGTATCGACAGGGCGACCTACGAGCAGTACTTC.

This clonotype has a handful of counts. The gene calls are TRBV19 and TRBJ2-7, with 8 bases that match TRBD1. The CDR3 sequence is 15 residues long. Losses at the gene ends were 5 bases for V and 2 bases for J; bases not matched to a gene: 8. Germline V gene data show CDR1 as LNHDA and CDR2 as SQIVND (reference sequence). The DNA for the CDR3 is TGTGCCAGTAGTGTTGACAGGGGACCCACCTACGAGCAGTACTTC. Protein: CASSVDRGPTYEQYF.

This clonotype was recorded many times. V usage is TRBV3-1 and J usage is TRBJ2-1; 10 nucleotides agree with TRBD2. This CDR3 region has 14 residues. The V gene end was trimmed by 2 bases and the J gene end by 10 bases; junction bases not matched to a gene: 5. Germline V gives CDR1 LGHDT, CDR2 YNNKEL (reference sequence). The CDR3 is CASSQPGLAFEQFF. Here the CDR3 DNA reads TGTGCCAGCAGCCAACCGGGACTAGCGTTCGAGCAGTTCTTC.

This clonotype has a count of ten or more. The gene calls are TRBV20-1 and TRBJ2-7; tentatively, D is TRBD1 (5 bases). CDR1 DFQATT and CDR2 SNEGSKA come from the germline V gene (reference sequence). Between the trimmed V and J ends, which lost 3 bases and 3 bases, there was a span of 18 bases. The CDR3 spans 15 residues. The DNA of the CDR3 is TGCAGTGCTAGGACTTTAGTGGCAGGGAACTACGAGCAGTACTTC. Protein product: CSARTLVAGNYEQYF.

This clonotype was observed a handful of times. The chain uses TRBV7-9 and TRBJ1-6; a possible D gene is TRBD1 (5 bases). From germline, CDR1 is SEHNR and CDR2 FQNEAQ (reference sequence). The CDR3 sequence is 16 residues long. V was trimmed by 7 bases and J by 6 bases, leaving 19 bases between them. The CDR3, as DNA: TGTGCCAGCACCCAACCGGAAAGGGGACCTAATTCACCCCTCCACTTT. Residues: CASTQPERGPNSPLHF.

This clonotype was seen a few times. This chain joins TRBV24-1 and TRBJ1-5; D gene unclear. Germline CDR1 reads KGHDR; CDR2 reads SFDVKD. The CDR3 extends over 13 amino acids. V lost 1 base and J 1 base, leaving 1 base between the germline ends. The CDR3 sequence is CATSDFSNQPQHF. The CDR3, as DNA: TGTGCCACCAGTGATTTCAGCAATCAGCCCCAGCATTTT.

At least ten counts were recorded for this clonotype. This chain joins TRBV7-3 and TRBJ2-1; the D is unclear. CDR1 SGHTA and CDR2 FQGTGA come from the germline V gene. The V end lost 2 bases, the J end lost 5 bases, and 10 bases lay between the germline ends. CDR3 length equals 14 residues. CDR3 in amino acids: CASSLGPSNNEQFF. CDR3 coding DNA: TGTGCCAGCAGCTTAGGCCCCTCAAACAATGAGCAGTTCTTC.

The sample holds many counts of this clonotype. J is TRBJ1-2 and V is TRBV28; TRBD1 matches at 8 bases. The CDR3 loop spans 14 amino acids. After removal of 6 bases from V and 4 bases from J, the junction contained 7 bases not matched to a gene. Germline CDR1 is MDHEN and CDR2 is SYDVKM. The CDR3 coding sequence is TGTGCCAGCAGATGGACAGGGAACGGCTATGGCTACACCTTC. This encodes CASRWTGNGYGYTF.

This clonotype occurred a few times. The chain couples TRBV7-9 to TRBJ2-7; D call uncertain. The ends were cut back, 5 bases at V and 6 bases at J, with 17 bases in the middle. The CDR3 is 14 amino acids. Germline-derived CDR1 and CDR2 are SEHNR and FQNEAQ (reference sequence). The CDR3: CASSLDLQAREQYF. The CDR3 DNA reads TGTGCCAGCAGCCTGGACCTTCAGGCCCGCGAGCAGTACTTC. The complete variable domain, with remaining parts taken from reference TRBV7-9 and TRBJ2-7, reads DTGVSQNPRHKITKRGQNVTFRCDPISEHNRLYWYRQTLGQGPEFLTYFQNEAQLEKSRLLSDRFSAERPKGSFSTLEIQRTEQGDSAMYLCASSLDLQAREQYFGPGTRLTVT.

At least ten counts were recorded for this clonotype. This sequence joins TRBV7-9 and TRBJ2-5, with no clear D. Germline V gene lookup returns CDR1 SEHNR and CDR2 FQNEAQ (reference sequence). The CDR3 contains 12 residues. The ends were cut back, 5 bases at V and 7 bases at J, with 11 bases in the middle. In DNA, the CDR3 is TGTGCCAGCAGCCCACCCTCGGCGACCCAGTACTTC. Protein product: CASSPPSATQYF.

This clonotype came up many times. This chain uses TRBV30 with TRBJ1-2; D is possibly TRBD1 (6 bases). Germline V lookup: CDR1 GTSNPN, CDR2 SVGIG (reference sequence). This CDR3 has 13 amino acids. With 1 base removed from V and 10 bases from J, the gap between germline ends came to 16 bases. CDR3 DNA sequence: TGTGCCTGGAGTGCCCGTCTACAGGGAGACTACACCTTC. Its translation is CAWSARLQGDYTF.

This clonotype was detected ten times or more. The V and J genes are TRBV28 and TRBJ2-7; the D gene is possibly TRBD1 (5 bases). V gave up 9 bases and J gave up 0 bases, with 9 bases separating them. CDR3 size: 12 residues. The germline gives CDR1 MDHEN, CDR2 SYDVKM. The CDR3 DNA sequence: TGTGCCAGTGAGACAGCCTCCTACGAGCAGTACTTC. This codes for CASETASYEQYF. Using reference TRBV28 and TRBJ2-7 for the parts outside the CDR3, the full variable domain is DVKVTQSSRYLVKRTGEKVFLECVQDMDHENMFWYRQDPGLGLRLIYFSYDVKMKEKGDIPEGYSVSREKKERFSLILESASTNQTSMYLCASETASYEQYFGPGTRLTVT.